A single sample is the source of the 15 T cell receptor beta chains below, sequenced in a study of persistence of HIV-infected CD4 T cells. Their antigen targets remain unknown. Stimulation used approximately 9.6 ug/mL lysate from CMV-infected fibroblasts. Sorted nonresponding memory CD4+ T cells were CD40L-negative, CD69-negative, CD45RO-high. Sequencing used immunoSEQ version 4 in survey mode. The method was immunoSEQ multiplex PCR; TCRdb's version includes in-frame clones alone and lacks a portion of them. The profile shows 25,000 to 35,000 clones, approximately 85% of them singletons. The sequencing used CD4+ T cells sorted from PBMCs after approximately 19-hour stimulation, collected from a patient who received antiretroviral therapy. These receptors came from an adult man with HIV who was CMV-seropositive.

This chain uses TRBV19 with TRBJ1-2; possible D gene TRBD1, 6 bases. The CDR3 spans 13 residues. Germline CDR1 reads LNHDA; CDR2 reads SQIVND (reference sequence). Trimming removed 7 bases from V and 3 bases from J, with 12 bases in between. The CDR3 sequence: CASTLGGDYGYTF. The CDR3 nucleotides are TGTGCCAGTACCTTAGGGGGGGACTATGGCTACACCTTC.

This rearrangement joins TRBV12-3 or TRBV12-4 to TRBJ2-5; D is perhaps TRBD2 (6 bases). Trimming cost V 3 bases and J 5 bases, with 10 bases left between them. There are 13 residues in the CDR3. As DNA, the CDR3 is TGTGCCAGCAGTTTCCGGGGGTACGAGACCCAGTACTTC. Residues: CASSFRGYETQYF.

The chain combines TRBV10-2 with TRBJ2-7; D is perhaps TRBD2 (6 bases). Germline lookup yields CDR1 WSHSY and CDR2 SAAADI. V lost 5 bases and J 7 bases, leaving 15 bases between the germline ends. The CDR3 runs to 13 residues. The CDR3 region has the DNA TGCGCCAGCAGTAGCAGGGACTCCGGGGAGCAGTACTTC. Its translation: CASSSRDSGEQYF.

V and J are TRBV27 and TRBJ2-3; no clear D. V was pared by 5 bases and J by 2 bases, with 17 bases between. Germline assignment: CDR1 MNHEY and CDR2 SMNVEV (reference sequence). The CDR3 loop spans 16 amino acids. Written as DNA, the CDR3 is TGTGCCAGCAGTCAAGACCGTGTGGGGTTCACAGATACGCAGTATTTT. Protein sequence: CASSQDRVGFTDTQYF.

This chain connects TRBV18 to TRBJ1-1, with D unclear. The germline V and J ends were trimmed by 1 base and 7 bases, with 10 bases remaining between them. The germline V gene encodes CDR1 KGHSH and CDR2 LQKENI. The CDR3 extends over 13 amino acids. The CDR3 loop is CASSPRAGFEAFF. CDR3 nucleotide sequence: TGTGCCAGCTCACCACGGGCTGGGTTTGAAGCTTTCTTT.

There are a few counts of this clone. This chain connects TRBV6-5 to TRBJ1-2; unclear D gene. Germline CDR1 MNHEY, CDR2 SVGAGI. Deletions cut 0 bases from V and 4 bases from J, with 9 bases between. The CDR3 extends over 14 amino acids. In DNA, the CDR3 is TGTGCCAGCAGTTACTCGGGCGGCCGCTATGGCTACACCTTC. Protein product: CASSYSGGRYGYTF.

The gene calls are TRBV6-5 and TRBJ1-3; D unclear. The V gene lost 11 bases and the J gene lost 1 base, with 9 bases spanning the gap. CDR1 is MNHEY, CDR2 SVGAGI, per germline. CDR3 length equals 12 residues. CDR3 sequence reads: CALGGSGNTIYF. In nucleotides, the CDR3 is TGTGCCTTGGGCGGTTCTGGAAACACCATATATTTT.

This clone turned up a few times. This chain joins TRBV5-6 and TRBJ2-1, with D perhaps TRBD1 (5 bases). The V end lost 1 base, the J end lost 2 bases, and 10 bases lay between the germline ends. Germline V gene sequence: CDR1 SGHDT, CDR2 YYEEEE. This CDR3 is 15 amino acids long. CDR3 residues: CASSLKGQAYNEQFF. The DNA for the CDR3 is TGTGCCAGCAGCTTGAAGGGGCAGGCCTACAATGAGCAGTTCTTC.

CDR3: CASSLGVLNTEAFF. The DNA of the CDR3 is TGCGCCAGCAGCTTAGGGGTCCTCAACACTGAAGCTTTCTTT. V usage is TRBV5-1 and J usage is TRBJ1-1, with a possible D match to TRBD1 (5 bases). The CDR3 totals 14 residues. Trimming shortened V by 2 bases and J by 2 bases, and 10 bases separated the two germline ends. Looked up from germline, CDR1 is SGHRS and CDR2 is YFSETQ. The entire variable domain, with the rest obtained from reference TRBV5-1 and TRBJ1-1, is as follows: KAGVTQTPRYLIKTRGQQVTLSCSPISGHRSVSWYQQTPGQGLQFLFEYFSETQRNKGNFPGRFSGRQFSNSRSEMNVSTLELGDSALYLCASSLGVLNTEAFFGQGTRLTVV.

J is TRBJ1-4 and V is TRBV5-1; 12 bases line up with TRBD1. Trimming cost V 2 bases and J 8 bases; bases outside gene matches: 13. Germline values: CDR1 SGHRS, CDR2 YFSETQ. The length of the CDR3 is 18 residues. The CDR3 DNA sequence: TGCGCCAGCAGCTTCAATACCGGGACAGGGGGCTTCAGGGAAAAACTGTTTTTT. It translates to CASSFNTGTGGFREKLFF.

This sequence joins TRBV30 and TRBJ1-5; D unresolved. CDR3 size: 13 residues. V shed 2 bases and J shed 5 bases, with 10 bases lying between them. In germline, CDR1 is GTSNPN, CDR2 SVGIG (reference sequence). The CDR3 nucleotides are TGTGCCTGGAGTCTAGGGTTCGATCAGCCCCAGCATTTT. Amino acid sequence: CAWSLGFDQPQHF.

There are a few counts of this clone. The rearrangement uses TRBV4-2 and TRBJ1-3; TRBD1 might be the D (6 bases). Between the trimmed V and J ends, which lost 2 bases and 0 bases, there was a span of 14 bases. Germline loops: CDR1 LGHNA, CDR2 YNFKEQ. The CDR3 consists of 17 residues. CDR3 sequence: CASSQPQGPASGNTIYF. DNA for the CDR3: TGTGCCAGCAGCCAACCCCAGGGGCCGGCCTCTGGAAACACCATATATTTT.

The chain carries TRBV5-1 and TRBJ2-2, with 7 positions matching TRBD1. Germline V CDR1 and CDR2: SGHRS, YFSETQ. This CDR3 region has 15 residues. Trimming removed 1 base from V and 5 bases from J; junction bases left unmatched: 5. The CDR3 region has the DNA TGCGCCAGCAGCTTGACAACAGGGGATACCGGGGAGCTGTTTTTT. Translated: CASSLTTGDTGELFF.

The chain links TRBV7-3 to TRBJ2-6; 10 bases fit TRBD1. Germline CDR1 reads SGHTA; CDR2 reads FQGTGA. The CDR3 has 17 residues. Losses at the gene ends were 1 base for V and 4 bases for J; bases not matched to a gene: 4. CDR3 amino acids: CASSLMGQGTGANVLTF. In nucleotides, the CDR3 is TGTGCCAGCAGCTTAATGGGACAGGGGACCGGGGCCAACGTCCTGACTTTC. The variable domain in full, completed from reference TRBV7-3 and TRBJ2-6, reads GAGVSQTPSNKVTEKGKYVELRCDPISGHTALYWYRQSLGQGPEFLIYFQGTGAADDSGLPNDRFFAVRPEGSVSTLKIQRTERGDSAVYLCASSLMGQGTGANVLTFGAGSRLTVL.

The CDR3 loop is CASSDRWDSYNSPLHF. Here the CDR3 DNA reads TGTGCCAGCAGTGACCGATGGGACAGCTATAATTCACCCCTCCACTTT. The J gene is TRBJ1-6, the V gene TRBV6-1; 7 bases line up with TRBD1. The germline CDR1 and CDR2 sequences are MNHNS and SASEGT. With V trimmed by 3 bases and J by 3 bases, 5 bases remained unmatched. CDR3 length: 16 amino acids.